This TCR beta chain was obtained from a study of cytomegalovirus exposure and HLA in healthy donors. Whole-study results and caveats: Cytomegalovirus association was listed for under 200 TCR beta chains.

CDR1 is KGHSH, CDR2 LQKENI, per germline. The germline V and J ends were trimmed by 3 bases and 5 bases, with 11 bases remaining between them. The CDR3 is made up of 14 amino acids. Data came from immunoSEQ multiplex PCR; TCRdb stores just in-frame clones and leaves some out. The sample has some 140,000 clones; approximately 87% are singletons. A remark on this clone: The antigen is undetermined.

The genes are TRBV18 and TRBJ1-5, with D tentatively TRBD1 (5 bases). This receptor was obtained from a man aged 18-30 years in good health and CMV-seronegative. The sample was PBMCs. The CDR3: CASSPQGKDQPQHF. CDR3 bases: TGTGCCAGCTCACCTCAGGGAAAGGATCAGCCCCAGCATTTT.